Included here is one T cell receptor beta chain sequence, with context. This sample is part of a study of blood T cell repertoires in COVID-19. Authors' methods: Amplified reference gene primers provided the basis for estimating nucleated cell counts. TCRdb keeps only in-frame clones here, not all; method: immunoSEQ multiplex PCR. V and J calls and clone size follow that table, whereas D and trimming were derived from the DNA. Of fewer than 300,000 clones listed, about 91% are singletons. The CDR3 runs to 15 residues. Germline assignment: CDR1 SGDLS and CDR2 YYNGEE. Trimming took off 2 bases at V and 7 bases at J, with 18 bases between the two ends.

This sequence joins TRBV9 and TRBJ1-2; D might be TRBD1 (5 bases). The sequenced sample consisted of PBMCs or T cells enriched from blood (not recorded which). This receptor was obtained from a woman in her forties with acute COVID-19. CDR3 residues: CASSVRRAGSSGYTF. The CDR3, as DNA: TGTGCCAGCAGCGTCCGACGGGCAGGGTCTAGTGGCTACACCTTC.